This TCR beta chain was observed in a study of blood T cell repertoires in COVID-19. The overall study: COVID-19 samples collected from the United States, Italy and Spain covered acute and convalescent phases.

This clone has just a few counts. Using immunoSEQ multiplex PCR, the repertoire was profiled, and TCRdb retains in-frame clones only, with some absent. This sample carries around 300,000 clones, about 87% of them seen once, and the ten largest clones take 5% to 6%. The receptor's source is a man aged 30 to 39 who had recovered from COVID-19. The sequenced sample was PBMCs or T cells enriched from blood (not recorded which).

In DNA form, the CDR3 reads TGTGCCAGCACTGGGGATTGGGGCCTGGGAAAGAACACTGAAGCTTTCTTT. Its translation is CASTGDWGLGKNTEAFF. The chain links TRBV7-2 to TRBJ1-1; TRBD1 might be the D (5 bases). Trimming pared 7 bases from V and 1 base from J, leaving 22 bases between. Germline CDR1 reads SGHTA; CDR2 reads FQGNSA. The CDR3 consists of 17 residues.